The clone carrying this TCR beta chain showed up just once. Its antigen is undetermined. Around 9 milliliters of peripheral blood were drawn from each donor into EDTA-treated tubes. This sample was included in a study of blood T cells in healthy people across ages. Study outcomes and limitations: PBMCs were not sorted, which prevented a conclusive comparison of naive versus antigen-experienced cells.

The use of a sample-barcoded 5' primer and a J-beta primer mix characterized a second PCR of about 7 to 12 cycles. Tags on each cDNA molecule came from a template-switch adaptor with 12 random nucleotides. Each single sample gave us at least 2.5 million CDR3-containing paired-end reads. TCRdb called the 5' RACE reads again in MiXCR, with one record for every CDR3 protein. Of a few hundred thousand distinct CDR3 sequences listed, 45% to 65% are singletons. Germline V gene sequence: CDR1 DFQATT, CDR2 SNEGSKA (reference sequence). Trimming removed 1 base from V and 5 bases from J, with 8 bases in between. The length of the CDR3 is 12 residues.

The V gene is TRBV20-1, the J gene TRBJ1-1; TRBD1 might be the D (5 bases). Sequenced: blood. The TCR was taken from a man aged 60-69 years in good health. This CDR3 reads CSARAPGTEAFF. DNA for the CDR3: TGCAGTGCTAGAGCCCCAGGGACTGAAGCTTTCTTT.